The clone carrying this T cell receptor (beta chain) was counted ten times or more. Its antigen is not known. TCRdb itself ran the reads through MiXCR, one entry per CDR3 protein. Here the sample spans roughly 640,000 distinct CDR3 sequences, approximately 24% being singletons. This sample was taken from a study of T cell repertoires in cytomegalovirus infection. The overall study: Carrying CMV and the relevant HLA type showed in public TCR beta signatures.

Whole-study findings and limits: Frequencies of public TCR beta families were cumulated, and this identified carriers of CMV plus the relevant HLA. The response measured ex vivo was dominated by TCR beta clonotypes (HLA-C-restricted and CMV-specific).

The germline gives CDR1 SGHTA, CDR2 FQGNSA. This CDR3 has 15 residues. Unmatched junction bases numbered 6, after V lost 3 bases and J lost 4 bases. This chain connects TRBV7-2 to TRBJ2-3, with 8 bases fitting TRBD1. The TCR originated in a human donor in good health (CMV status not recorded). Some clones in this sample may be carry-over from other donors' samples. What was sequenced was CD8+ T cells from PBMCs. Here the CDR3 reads CASSFRDRSPDTQYF. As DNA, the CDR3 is TGTGCCAGCAGCTTTAGGGACAGGAGCCCAGATACGCAGTATTTT.